This T cell receptor beta chain emerged from a study of radiotherapy plus CTLA-4 blockade in lung cancer (dated by TCRdb to 2017 to 2018). In terms of the full investigation: Objective responses were observed in 18% of enrolled patients, and disease control was achieved in 30% to 40%. Paper-wide results and their limitations: After treatment with radiotherapy and ipilimumab, TCR clones that originated in tumors expanded in peripheral blood. Early dynamic changes in blood T cell clones, together with increased serum interferon-beta after radiation, were reported as the strongest predictors of response.

CDR1 SGHAT and CDR2 FQNNGV are derived from the germline V gene. The CDR3 spans 17 residues, from the cysteine through the phenylalanine. CDR3 DNA is the only sequence kept; it has 51 bases, read in frame from the first base. V is clipped by 1 base and J by 2 bases, and the sequence between their germline boundaries is 18 bases long. In this study, focal radiation therapy paired with CTLA-4 blockade (ipilimumab) was tested in patients who had chemo-refractory metastatic non-small-cell lung cancer. A note on this clone: There is no known antigen for this receptor. One base away there is no much larger clone; base qualities are not given.

Receptor amplification or capture employed the immunoSEQ multiplex PCR assay. The source is immuneACCESS, and TCRdb retained only in-frame sequences with V and J called. Part of the clones is not carried over; for the studies checked, unresolved V genes explain less than half of this, and the remainder is unexplained. Across this sample there are about 62,000 clones, with roughly four fifths seen only once. The ten largest clonotypes hold 2.9% of the sample. This receptor was identified in a human donor with non-small cell lung cancer who had a complete response to radiotherapy plus ipilimumab. This sequence uses TRBV11-2 and TRBJ2-7; a weak D assignment points to TRBD2 (6 bases agree). Sequencing was performed on peripheral blood, taken from a patient treated with radiotherapy plus ipilimumab. The nucleotides are TGTGCCAGCAGCTTAGGTCAGACACGGGACTTCCCCTACGAGCAGTACTTC. This sequence encodes CASSLGQTRDFPYEQYF.